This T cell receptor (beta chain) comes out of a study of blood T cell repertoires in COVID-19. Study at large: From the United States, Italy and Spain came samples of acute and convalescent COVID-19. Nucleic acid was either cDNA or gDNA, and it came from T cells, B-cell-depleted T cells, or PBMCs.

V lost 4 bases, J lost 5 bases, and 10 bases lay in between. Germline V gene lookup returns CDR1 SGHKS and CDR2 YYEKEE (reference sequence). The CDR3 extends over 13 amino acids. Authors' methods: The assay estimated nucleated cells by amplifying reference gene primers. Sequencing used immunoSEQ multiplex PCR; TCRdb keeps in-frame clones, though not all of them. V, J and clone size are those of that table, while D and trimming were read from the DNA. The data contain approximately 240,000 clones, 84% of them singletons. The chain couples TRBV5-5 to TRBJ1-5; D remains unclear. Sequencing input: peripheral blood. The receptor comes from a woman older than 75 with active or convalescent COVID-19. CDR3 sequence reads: CASSPEGYQPQHF. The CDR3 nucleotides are TGTGCCAGCAGCCCCGAGGGCTATCAGCCCCAGCATTTT.